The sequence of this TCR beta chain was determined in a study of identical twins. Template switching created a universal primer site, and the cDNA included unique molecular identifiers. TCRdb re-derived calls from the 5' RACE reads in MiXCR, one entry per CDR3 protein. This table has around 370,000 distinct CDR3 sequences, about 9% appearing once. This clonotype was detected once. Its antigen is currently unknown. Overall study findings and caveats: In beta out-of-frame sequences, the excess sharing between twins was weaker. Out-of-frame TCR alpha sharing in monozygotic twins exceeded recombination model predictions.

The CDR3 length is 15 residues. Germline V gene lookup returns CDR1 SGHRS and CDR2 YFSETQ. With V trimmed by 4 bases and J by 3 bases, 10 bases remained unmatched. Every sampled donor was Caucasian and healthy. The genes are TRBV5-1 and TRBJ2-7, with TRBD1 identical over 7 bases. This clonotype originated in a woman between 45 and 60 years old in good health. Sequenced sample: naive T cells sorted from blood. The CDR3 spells CASSRNTDRDYEQYF. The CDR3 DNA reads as TGCGCCAGCAGCCGAAATACAGACAGGGACTACGAGCAGTACTTC. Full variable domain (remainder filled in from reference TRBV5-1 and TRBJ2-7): KAGVTQTPRYLIKTRGQQVTLSCSPISGHRSVSWYQQTPGQGLQFLFEYFSETQRNKGNFPGRFSGRQFSNSRSEMNVSTLELGDSALYLCASSRNTDRDYEQYFGPGTRLTVT.